These 22 T cell receptor beta chains share one sample of origin, sequenced in a study of cytomegalovirus exposure and HLA in healthy donors. This table comes from immunoSEQ multiplex PCR, and its TCRdb copy is limited to in-frame clones, with some not included. The sample records tens of thousands of clones, over 85% being singletons. The sequencing input was PBMCs. The source is a woman under 30 in good health and CMV-seropositive.

The chain is built from TRBV14 and TRBJ2-7, with 8 positions matching TRBD1. V lost 4 bases and J lost 2; bases outside the gene matches: 4. CDR1 is SGHDN and CDR2 is FVKESK in the germline V gene. CDR3 length: 14 amino acids. CDR3 in amino acids: CASSRTGTTYEQYF. Written as DNA, the CDR3 is TGTGCCAGCAGCCGGACAGGGACCACCTACGAGCAGTACTTC. The full variable domain, in which reference TRBV14 and TRBJ2-7 provide the parts outside the CDR3, is EAGVTQFPSHSVIEKGQTVTLRCDPISGHDNLYWYRRVMGKEIKFLLHFVKESKQDESGMPNNRFLAERTGGTYSTLKVQPAELEDSGVYFCASSRTGTTYEQYFGPGTRLTVT.

V and J are TRBV30 and TRBJ1-1; D uncertain. Germline lookup yields CDR1 GTSNPN and CDR2 SVGIG (reference sequence). This CDR3 contains 14 residues. Trimming pared 3 bases from V and 2 bases from J, leaving 13 bases between. The CDR3 nucleotides are TGTGCCTGGAGACGCGGTCCAGCTAACACTGAAGCTTTCTTT. Translation: CAWRRGPANTEAFF.

The chain combines TRBV7-2 with TRBJ2-1; possible D gene TRBD2, 6 bases. Germline CDR1 SGHTA, CDR2 FQGNSA. The length of the CDR3 is 14 residues. The V and J ends lost 3 bases and 5 bases respectively, with 11 bases between them. In DNA form, the CDR3 reads TGTGCCAGCAGCTTTCGACTAGGAGACAATGAGCAGTTCTTC. Protein: CASSFRLGDNEQFF.

The rearrangement links TRBV7-9 to TRBJ2-1, with 7 bases that match TRBD2. The germline V gene encodes CDR1 SEHNR and CDR2 FQNEAQ (reference sequence). This CDR3 is 16 amino acids long. V was clipped by 2 bases and J by 4 bases; unmatched bases: 8. CDR3 sequence reads: CASSLWSGMGYNEQFF. The CDR3 region has the DNA TGTGCCAGCAGCTTATGGAGCGGGATGGGGTACAATGAGCAGTTCTTC.

DNA of the CDR3: TGTGCCAGCAGCTTTCAAAGCACAGATACGCAGTATTTT. Translation gives CASSFQSTDTQYF. The chain links TRBV7-9 to TRBJ2-3; D is undetermined. CDR1 and CDR2 (germline): SEHNR, FQNEAQ (reference sequence). Trimming shortened V by 3 bases and J by 0 bases, and 4 bases separated the two germline ends. The CDR3 sequence is 13 residues long.

The J gene is TRBJ2-3, the V gene TRBV9; 9 bases fit TRBD2. Germline V gives CDR1 SGDLS, CDR2 YYNGEE. CDR3 length equals 22 residues. V shed 4 bases, J shed 1 base, and the junction held 25 bases outside the gene matches. The CDR3 nucleotides are TGTGCCAGCAGCCCATCCCCCGGGACTAGCTTTGGTTTTCACCCTGGCACAGATACGCAGTATTTT. This encodes CASSPSPGTSFGFHPGTDTQYF.

The CDR3 sequence is CARRREGAKNIQYF. The CDR3 DNA reads TGTGCCAGGCGTCGGGAGGGGGCCAAAAACATTCAGTACTTC. The rearrangement uses TRBV7-2 and TRBJ2-4; 8 nucleotides agree with TRBD2. This CDR3 is built from 14 residues. Germline V gene lookup returns CDR1 SGHTA and CDR2 FQGNSA. Trimming cost V 9 bases and J 1 base; bases outside gene matches: 5.

The rearrangement uses TRBV18 and TRBJ2-7; TRBD1 aligns across 7 bases. The CDR3 length is 18 residues. Germline CDR1 and CDR2: KGHSH and LQKENI. J lost 3 bases, V lost 4 bases, and 18 bases had no gene match. The CDR3 is CASSQKGQRNLYIYEQYF. The CDR3 DNA is TGTGCCAGCTCACAAAAGGGACAGCGAAACCTTTACATCTACGAGCAGTACTTC.

The V gene is TRBV12-2, the J gene TRBJ1-5. TRBV12-2 is a known pseudogene. The CDR3 covers 16 residues. CDR3 in DNA: TGTGCAAGTCGCTTAACGCGGGACCGGCTTTCTCCGCCCCAGCATTTT. Its translation is CASRLTRDRLSPPQHF.

J is TRBJ2-1 and V is TRBV9; 8 nucleotides align to TRBD1. The CDR3 has 18 residues. CDR1 SGDLS and CDR2 YYNGEE come from the germline V gene. V gave up 1 base and J gave up 4 bases; unmatched junction bases: 13. CDR3 DNA: TGTGCCAGCAGCGTAACCTTTACTGGACAGGGTTATTACAATGAGCAGTTCTTC. Protein product: CASSVTFTGQGYYNEQFF.

V gene TRBV27 combines with J gene TRBJ2-3, with 7 bases that match TRBD1. Unmatched junction bases numbered 8, after V lost 5 bases and J lost 0 bases. The germline gives CDR1 MNHEY, CDR2 SMNVEV (reference sequence). This CDR3 spans 16 amino acids. The CDR3 protein is CASSAWTGSSTDTQYF. CDR3 nucleotides: TGTGCCAGCAGTGCGTGGACAGGCTCTAGCACAGATACGCAGTATTTT.

The chain uses TRBV2 and TRBJ2-7; 7 bases agree with TRBD1. The CDR3 consists of 14 residues. V trimming: 7 bases; J trimming: 10 bases; junction bases outside the gene matches: 16. From germline, CDR1 is SNHLY and CDR2 FYNNEI. In DNA form, the CDR3 reads TGTGCCAGCACGGGATCGGACAGGTTGGCGGTTCAGTACTTC. Translating gives CASTGSDRLAVQYF.

The chain couples TRBV13 to TRBJ2-2; 8 nucleotides align to TRBD1. CDR1 and CDR2 from the germline V gene are PRHDT and FYEKMQ (reference sequence). Trimming at V came to 5 bases and at J to 7 bases, leaving 6 bases not matched to a gene. The CDR3 spans 14 residues. Here the CDR3 DNA reads TGTGCCAGCAGCCACAGACAGGGGCGCGGGGAGCTGTTTTTT. The encoded protein is CASSHRQGRGELFF.

The chain recombines TRBV7-2 with TRBJ1-3; weak D call: TRBD1 (5 bases). This CDR3 contains 16 residues. V lost 1 base, J lost 1 base, and 11 bases lay in between. From germline, CDR1 is SGHTA and CDR2 FQGNSA. In nucleotides, the CDR3 is TGTGCCAGCAGCTTAGGCGGGAGGGGATCTGGAAACACCATATATTTT. Protein product: CASSLGGRGSGNTIYF.

This chain uses TRBV5-1 with TRBJ2-5; 7 positions match TRBD1. Looked up from germline, CDR1 is SGHRS and CDR2 is YFSETQ. Germline trimming cut 4 bases from V and 4 bases from J; bases unmatched to any gene: 7. This CDR3 has 14 residues. CDR3 amino acids: CASSPYRGRETQYF. Written as DNA, the CDR3 is TGCGCCAGCAGCCCTTACAGGGGACGAGAGACCCAGTACTTC. The whole variable domain, remainder taken from reference TRBV5-1 and TRBJ2-5, is KAGVTQTPRYLIKTRGQQVTLSCSPISGHRSVSWYQQTPGQGLQFLFEYFSETQRNKGNFPGRFSGRQFSNSRSEMNVSTLELGDSALYLCASSPYRGRETQYFGPGTRLLVL.

The chain combines TRBV29-1 with TRBJ1-4; a possible D gene is TRBD1 (6 bases). In germline, CDR1 is SQVTM, CDR2 ANQGSEA. The CDR3 consists of 11 residues. V shed 4 bases and J shed 10 bases, with 10 bases lying between them. Written as DNA, the CDR3 is TGCAGCGTTGGCAGGGGCGGAAAACTGTTTTTT. Residues: CSVGRGGKLFF.

The chain links TRBV7-9 to TRBJ2-1; 7 bases are shared with TRBD2. V lost 3 bases, J lost 4 bases, and 6 bases stayed unmatched. The CDR3 has 15 amino acids. The germline CDR1 and CDR2 sequences are SEHNR and FQNEAQ (reference sequence). The CDR3 region has the DNA TGTGCCAGCAGCTTTTTGCGGGGAGGGTACAATGAGCAGTTCTTC. Its translation: CASSFLRGGYNEQFF.

The gene calls are TRBV7-8 and TRBJ2-7; 10 nucleotides match TRBD1. The V and J ends lost 5 bases and 3 bases, in that order; junction bases with no gene match: 16. Germline assignment: CDR1 SGHVS and CDR2 FQNEAQ. The CDR3 totals 18 residues. The CDR3 DNA follows: TGTGCCAGCAGCCTACCTGCCTCGCCGGGACAGGGGTTCTACGAGCAGTACTTC. This translates into CASSLPASPGQGFYEQYF.

This chain connects TRBV6-6 to TRBJ2-7; 11 nucleotides align to TRBD2. The trim removed 5 bases at V and 7 bases at J, leaving 13 bases unmatched. This CDR3 is built from 16 residues. Germline CDR1 and CDR2: MNHNY and SVGAGI (reference sequence). The CDR3 sequence is CASSTGTTSGTSEQYF. In DNA, the CDR3 is TGTGCCAGCAGTACAGGCACGACTAGCGGGACTAGTGAGCAGTACTTC.

The gene calls are TRBV4-3 and TRBJ2-6; unclear D gene. Germline V gene data show CDR1 as LGHNA and CDR2 as YSLEER. Between the trimmed V and J ends, which lost 0 bases and 0 bases, there was a span of 12 bases. This CDR3 is 18 amino acids long. The chain's CDR3 is CASSQDEHSFSGANVLTF. The CDR3 DNA is TGCGCCAGCAGCCAAGATGAACACAGTTTCTCTGGGGCCAACGTCCTGACTTTC.

The gene calls are TRBV7-2 and TRBJ1-1; TRBD1 might be the D (5 bases). The CDR3 contains 12 residues. Trimming removed 3 bases at V and 5 bases at J, with 7 bases between. Germline CDR1 reads SGHTA; CDR2 reads FQGNSA. In nucleotides, the CDR3 is TGTGCCAGCAGCTTTTCAGGGACTGAAGCTTTCTTT. Protein sequence: CASSFSGTEAFF.

This clone was counted once. The chain employs TRBV29-1 and TRBJ2-1, with 10 bases that match TRBD2. CDR3 length equals 13 residues. Germline values: CDR1 SQVTM, CDR2 ANQGSEA. V was clipped by 4 bases and J by 8 bases; unmatched bases: 5. The CDR3 reads CSVVPSGSHEQFF. Here the CDR3 DNA reads TGCAGCGTTGTCCCTAGCGGGAGCCATGAGCAGTTCTTC.